The clone carrying this TCR beta chain has only one observation. These data come from a study of T cells in localized non-small cell lung cancer. The CDR3 is 16 residues long. CDR1 and CDR2 (germline): LNHNV, YYDKDF (reference sequence). V lost 1 base, J lost 5 bases, and 14 bases lay in between. Measured with immunoSEQ multiplex PCR; TCRdb has only the in-frame clones, and not every one. The profile shows roughly 13,000 clones, approximately 89% of them singletons. The sequenced sample was peripheral blood mononuclear cells, obtained before any cancer treatment. This receptor was taken from a man between 40 and 69 years old with stage III lung adenocarcinoma. The rearrangement joins TRBV15 to TRBJ1-4; tentatively, D is TRBD1 (5 bases). The DNA of the CDR3 is TGTGCCACCAGCAGAGCCGGGGGTCGCCCCAATGAAAAACTGTTTTTT. It codes for CATSRAGGRPNEKLFF.